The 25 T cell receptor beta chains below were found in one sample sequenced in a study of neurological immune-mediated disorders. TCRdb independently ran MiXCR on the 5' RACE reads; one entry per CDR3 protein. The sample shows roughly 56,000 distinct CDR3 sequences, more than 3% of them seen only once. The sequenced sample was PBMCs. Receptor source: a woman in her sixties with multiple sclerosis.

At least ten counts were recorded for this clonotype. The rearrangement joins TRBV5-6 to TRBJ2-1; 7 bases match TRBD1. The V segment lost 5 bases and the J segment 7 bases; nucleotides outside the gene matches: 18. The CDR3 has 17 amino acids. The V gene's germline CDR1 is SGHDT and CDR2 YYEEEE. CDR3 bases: TGTGCCAGCAGTCTACCCGCGACAGGGAATTTTTTTAATGAGCAGTTCTTC. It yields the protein CASSLPATGNFFNEQFF.

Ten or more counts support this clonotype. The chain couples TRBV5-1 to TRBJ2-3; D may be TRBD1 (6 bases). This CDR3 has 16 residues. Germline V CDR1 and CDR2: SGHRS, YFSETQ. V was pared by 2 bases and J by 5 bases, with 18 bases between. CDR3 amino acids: CASSLTAGTSGDTQYF. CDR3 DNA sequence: TGCGCCAGCAGCTTAACCGCAGGGACATCTGGAGATACGCAGTATTTT. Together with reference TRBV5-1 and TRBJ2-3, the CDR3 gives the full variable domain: KAGVTQTPRYLIKTRGQQVTLSCSPISGHRSVSWYQQTPGQGLQFLFEYFSETQRNKGNFPGRFSGRQFSNSRSEMNVSTLELGDSALYLCASSLTAGTSGDTQYFGPGTRLTVL.

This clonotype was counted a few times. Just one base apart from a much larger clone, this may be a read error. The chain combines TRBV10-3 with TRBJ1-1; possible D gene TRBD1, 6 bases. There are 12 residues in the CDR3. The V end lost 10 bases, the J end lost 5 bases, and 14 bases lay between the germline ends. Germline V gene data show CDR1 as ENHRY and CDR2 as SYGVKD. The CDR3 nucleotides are TGTGCCAACTCAGGGGAGGCGACTGAAGCTTTCTTT. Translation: CANSGEATEAFF.

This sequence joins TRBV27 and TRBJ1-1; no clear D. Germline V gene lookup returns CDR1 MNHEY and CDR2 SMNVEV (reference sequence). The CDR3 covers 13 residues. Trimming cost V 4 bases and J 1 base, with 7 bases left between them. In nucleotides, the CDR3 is TGTGCCAGCAGTTATAACAAGAACACTGAAGCTTTCTTT. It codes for CASSYNKNTEAFF.

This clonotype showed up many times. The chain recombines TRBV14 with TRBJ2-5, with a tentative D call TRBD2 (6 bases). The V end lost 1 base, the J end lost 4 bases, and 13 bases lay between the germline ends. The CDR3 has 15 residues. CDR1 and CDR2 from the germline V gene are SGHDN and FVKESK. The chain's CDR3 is CASSQGEYSGETQYF. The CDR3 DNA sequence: TGTGCCAGCAGCCAAGGAGAATATAGCGGAGAGACCCAGTACTTC.

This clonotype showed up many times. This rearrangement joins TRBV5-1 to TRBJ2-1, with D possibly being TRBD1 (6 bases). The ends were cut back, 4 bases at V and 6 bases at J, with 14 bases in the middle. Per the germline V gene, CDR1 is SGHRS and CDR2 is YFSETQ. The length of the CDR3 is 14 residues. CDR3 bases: TGCGCCAGCAGCCTAAGACAGGTTGGCAATGAGCAGTTCTTC. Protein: CASSLRQVGNEQFF.

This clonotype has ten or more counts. The CDR3 spells CASRSGGETQYF. The CDR3 region has the DNA TGTGCCAGCAGATCGGGGGGAGAGACCCAGTACTTC. The chain has TRBV28 and TRBJ2-5; 7 bases fit TRBD2. J gave up 4 bases and V 6 bases, and 2 bases lay outside the gene matches. Germline CDR1 MDHEN, CDR2 SYDVKM. This CDR3 has 12 residues.

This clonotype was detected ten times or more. DNA for the CDR3: TGCAGTGCTAGAGGGGACGCTCCGAATAGCAATCAGCCCCAGCATTTT. Protein: CSARGDAPNSNQPQHF. This chain connects TRBV20-1 to TRBJ1-5; weak D call: TRBD1 (5 bases). V was trimmed by 1 base and J by 0 bases, leaving 13 bases between them. There are 16 residues in the CDR3. CDR1 and CDR2 from the germline V gene are DFQATT and SNEGSKA (reference sequence).

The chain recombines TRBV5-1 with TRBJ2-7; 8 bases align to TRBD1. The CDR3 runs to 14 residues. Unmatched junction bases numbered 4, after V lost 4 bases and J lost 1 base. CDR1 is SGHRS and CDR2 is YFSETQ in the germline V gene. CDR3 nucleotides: TGCGCCAGCAGCACGGGACAGGCGTCCTACGAGCAGTACTTC. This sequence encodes CASSTGQASYEQYF.

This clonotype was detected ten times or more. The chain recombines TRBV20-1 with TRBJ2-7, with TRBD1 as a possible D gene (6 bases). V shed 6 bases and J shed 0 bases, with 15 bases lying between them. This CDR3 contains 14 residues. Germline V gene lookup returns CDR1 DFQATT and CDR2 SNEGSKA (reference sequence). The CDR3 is CSAYTGSNSYEQYF. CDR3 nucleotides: TGCAGTGCCTACACAGGGTCTAACTCCTACGAGCAGTACTTC.

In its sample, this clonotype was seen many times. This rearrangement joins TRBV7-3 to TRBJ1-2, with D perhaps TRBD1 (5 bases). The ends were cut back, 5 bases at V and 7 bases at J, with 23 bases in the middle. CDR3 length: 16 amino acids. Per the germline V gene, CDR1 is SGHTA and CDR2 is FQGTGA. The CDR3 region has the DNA TGTGCCAGCAGCCCGACACCAACGGGGACCGACGGTGGCTACACCTTC. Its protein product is CASSPTPTGTDGGYTF.

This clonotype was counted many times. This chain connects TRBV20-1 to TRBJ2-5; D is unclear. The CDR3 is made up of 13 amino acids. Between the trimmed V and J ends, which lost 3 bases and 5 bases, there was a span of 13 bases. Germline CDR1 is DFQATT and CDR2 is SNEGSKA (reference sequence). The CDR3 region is CSASLGPRETQYF. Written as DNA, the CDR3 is TGCAGTGCTAGTCTCGGGCCGAGGGAGACCCAGTACTTC.

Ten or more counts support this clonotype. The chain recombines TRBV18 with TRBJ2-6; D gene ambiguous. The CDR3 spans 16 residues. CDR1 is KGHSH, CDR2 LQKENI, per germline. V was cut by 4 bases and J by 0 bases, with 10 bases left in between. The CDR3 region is CASSLTAISGANVLTF. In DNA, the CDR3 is TGTGCCAGCTCACTTACAGCCATCTCTGGGGCCAACGTCCTGACTTTC.

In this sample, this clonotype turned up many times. The CDR3 sequence: CSAPPRGAASYEQYF. The CDR3, as DNA: TGCAGTGCCCCACCCCGGGGGGCCGCTTCCTACGAGCAGTACTTC. The rearrangement links TRBV20-1 to TRBJ2-7; D may be TRBD2 (7 bases). Germline lookup yields CDR1 DFQATT and CDR2 SNEGSKA (reference sequence). The CDR3 covers 15 residues. The V end was cut by 6 bases, the J end by 1 base, with 19 bases between.

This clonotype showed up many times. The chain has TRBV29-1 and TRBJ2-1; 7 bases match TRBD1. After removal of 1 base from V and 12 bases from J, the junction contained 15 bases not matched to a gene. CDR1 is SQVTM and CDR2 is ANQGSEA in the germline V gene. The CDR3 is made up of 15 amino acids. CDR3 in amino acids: CSVEGTGGNILWQFF. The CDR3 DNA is TGCAGCGTTGAAGGGACAGGCGGTAATATATTGTGGCAGTTCTTC.

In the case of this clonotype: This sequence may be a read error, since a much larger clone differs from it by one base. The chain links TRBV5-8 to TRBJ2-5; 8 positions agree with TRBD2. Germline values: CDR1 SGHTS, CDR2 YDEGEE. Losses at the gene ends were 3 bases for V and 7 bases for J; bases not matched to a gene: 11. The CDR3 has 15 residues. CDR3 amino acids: CASSYFAGGPTTQYF. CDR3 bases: TGTGCCAGCAGCTACTTCGCGGGGGGCCCAACGACCCAGTACTTC.

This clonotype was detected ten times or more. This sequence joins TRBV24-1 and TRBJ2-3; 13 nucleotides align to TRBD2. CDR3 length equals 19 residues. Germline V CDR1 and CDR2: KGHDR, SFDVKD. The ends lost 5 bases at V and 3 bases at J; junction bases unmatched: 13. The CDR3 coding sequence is TGTGCCACCAGTGGAAGGCCGCCTGGGACTAGCGGGAAAACAGATACGCAGTATTTT. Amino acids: CATSGRPPGTSGKTDTQYF.

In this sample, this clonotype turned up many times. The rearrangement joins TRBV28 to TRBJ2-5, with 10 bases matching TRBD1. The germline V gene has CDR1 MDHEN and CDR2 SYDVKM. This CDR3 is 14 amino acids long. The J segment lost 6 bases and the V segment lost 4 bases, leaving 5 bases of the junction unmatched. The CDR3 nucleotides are TGTGCCAGCAGTTGGGACAGGGGAGTGCAGACCCAGTACTTC. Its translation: CASSWDRGVQTQYF.

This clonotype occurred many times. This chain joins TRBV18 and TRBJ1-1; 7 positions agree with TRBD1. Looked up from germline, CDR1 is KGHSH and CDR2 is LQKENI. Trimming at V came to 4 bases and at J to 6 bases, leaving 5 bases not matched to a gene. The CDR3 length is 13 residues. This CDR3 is CASSLGTVPEAFF. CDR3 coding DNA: TGTGCCAGCTCACTAGGGACAGTGCCTGAAGCTTTCTTT.

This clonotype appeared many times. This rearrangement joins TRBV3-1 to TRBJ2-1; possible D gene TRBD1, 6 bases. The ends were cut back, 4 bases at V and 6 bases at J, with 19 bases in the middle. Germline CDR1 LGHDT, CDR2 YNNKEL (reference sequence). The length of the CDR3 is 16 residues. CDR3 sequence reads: CASSRLGGVGINEQFF. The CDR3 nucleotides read TGTGCCAGCAGCCGTTTAGGGGGAGTGGGGATCAATGAGCAGTTCTTC.

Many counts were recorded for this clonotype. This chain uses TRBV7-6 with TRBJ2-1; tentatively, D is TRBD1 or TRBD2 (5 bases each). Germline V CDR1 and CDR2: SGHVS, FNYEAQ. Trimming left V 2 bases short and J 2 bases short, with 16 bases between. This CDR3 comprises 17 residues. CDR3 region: CASSLYQVPGPYNEQFF. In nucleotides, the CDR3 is TGTGCCAGCAGCTTATACCAGGTCCCGGGACCCTACAATGAGCAGTTCTTC.

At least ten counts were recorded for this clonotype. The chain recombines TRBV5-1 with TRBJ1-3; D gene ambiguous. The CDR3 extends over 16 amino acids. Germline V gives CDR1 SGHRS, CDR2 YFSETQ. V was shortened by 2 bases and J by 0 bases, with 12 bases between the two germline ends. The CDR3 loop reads CASSFFLADSGNTIYF. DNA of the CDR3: TGCGCCAGCAGCTTTTTCTTAGCCGACTCTGGAAACACCATATATTTT.

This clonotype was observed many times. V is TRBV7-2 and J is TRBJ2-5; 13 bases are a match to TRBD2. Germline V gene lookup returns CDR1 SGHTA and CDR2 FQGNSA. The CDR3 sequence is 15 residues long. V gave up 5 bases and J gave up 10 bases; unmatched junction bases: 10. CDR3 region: CASSPTSGGAGGQYF. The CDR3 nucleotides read TGTGCCAGCAGCCCAACTAGCGGGGGGGCCGGAGGCCAGTACTTC.

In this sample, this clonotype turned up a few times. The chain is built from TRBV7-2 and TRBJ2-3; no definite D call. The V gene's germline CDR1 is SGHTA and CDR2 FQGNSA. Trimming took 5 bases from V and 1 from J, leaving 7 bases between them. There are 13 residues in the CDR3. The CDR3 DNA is TGTGCCAGCAGCCTCCGCCGCACAGATACGCAGTATTTT. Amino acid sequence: CASSLRRTDTQYF.

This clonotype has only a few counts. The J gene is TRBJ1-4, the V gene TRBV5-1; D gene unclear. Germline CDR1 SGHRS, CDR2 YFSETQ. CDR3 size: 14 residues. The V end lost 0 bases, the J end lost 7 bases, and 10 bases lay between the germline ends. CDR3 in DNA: TGCGCCAGCAGCTTGGGGGCGCCGGGTGAAAAACTGTTTTTT. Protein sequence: CASSLGAPGEKLFF.